A selection of T cell receptor beta chains follows, all from one sample in a study of T cell changes during pregnancy in multiple sclerosis. Some clones are missing from TCRdb's copy, which holds only in-frame ones; the method was immunoSEQ multiplex PCR. Among around 31,000 clones listed, around nine tenths were seen once. Specimen: CD8+ T cells from peripheral blood mononuclear cells, collected in the second trimester of pregnancy. Receptor source: a female donor with multiple sclerosis, enrolled in a pregnancy study. The CDR3 runs from the conserved cysteine through the conserved F or W. Each record gives: clone size, V gene, D gene, J gene, CDR3 protein, CDR3 DNA. The D gene is left open where the match is weak. Some rows mark clone size as missing; the rest say once, few, many or name a class of expanded clone.

-,TRBV4-1,TRBD1,TRBJ1-5,CASSPRQGAGNQPQHF,TGCGCCAGCAGCCCCCGACAGGGGGCAGGCAATCAGCCCCAGCATTTT
-,TRBV7-9,-,TRBJ2-7,CASSPGETYEQYF,TGTGCCAGCAGCCCAGGGGAAACCTACGAGCAGTACTTC
-,TRBV27,TRBD2,TRBJ2-3,CASSLSGGGRYTDTQYF,TGTGCCAGCAGTTTATCAGGCGGGGGGCGATACACGGATACGCAGTATTTT
-,TRBV21-1,-,TRBJ2-3,CASSESRDYTDTQYF,TGTGCCAGCAGCGAATCCCGGGACTACACAGATACGCAGTATTTT
-,TRBV30,-,TRBJ2-7,CAWSVVAVSSYEQYF,TGTGCCTGGAGTGTAGTAGCGGTAAGCTCCTACGAGCAGTACTTC
-,TRBV19,-,TRBJ2-7,CASSITVWQGLTYEQYF,TGTGCCAGTAGTATCACCGTCTGGCAGGGACTTACCTACGAGCAGTACTTC
-,TRBV7-6,TRBD2,TRBJ2-1,CASSPSGSIDNEQFF,TGTGCCAGCAGCCCGAGCGGGAGTATCGACAATGAGCAGTTCTTC
once,TRBV23-1,TRBD2,TRBJ2-7,CASSHLGLAGPSNYEQYF,TGCGCCAGCAGTCACCTGGGACTAGCGGGGCCCTCTAACTACGAGCAGTACTTC
once,TRBV10-1,-,TRBJ1-6,CASSEAGDSPLHF,TGCGCCAGCAGTGAGGCGGGGGATTCACCCCTCCACTTT
once,TRBV9,-,TRBJ2-7,CASGLGPGYEQYF,TGTGCCAGCGGATTGGGTCCGGGGTACGAGCAGTACTTC
-,TRBV18,-,TRBJ2-1,CASSALTRDPHNEQFF,TGTGCCAGCTCCGCTTTGACTAGGGACCCCCACAATGAGCAGTTCTTC
-,TRBV2,TRBD2,TRBJ2-3,CAMGAASGIRDTQYF,TGTGCCATGGGGGCCGCTAGCGGGATACGAGATACGCAGTATTTT
-,TRBV11-2,TRBD2,TRBJ2-1,CASSLTSGRALAYNEQFF,TGTGCCAGCAGCTTAACTAGCGGGAGGGCCCTCGCCTACAATGAGCAGTTCTTC
-,TRBV29-1,-,TRBJ2-7,CSVDRGASSYEQYF,TGCAGCGTTGATCGGGGGGCGAGCTCCTACGAGCAGTACTTC
few,TRBV30,-,TRBJ1-1,CAWSADTLGTEAFF,TGTGCCTGGAGTGCGGACACCCTCGGCACTGAAGCTTTCTTT
once,TRBV13,TRBD2,TRBJ2-3,CASSLGLKRGTDTQYF,TGTGCCAGCAGCTTAGGCCTCAAGCGGGGGACAGATACGCAGTATTTT
-,TRBV6-1,-,TRBJ1-1,CASPQGWNTEAFF,TGTGCCAGCCCTCAGGGCTGGAACACTGAAGCTTTCTTT
-,TRBV13,-,TRBJ2-7,CASSSTDTGSGEQYF,TGTGCCAGCAGCTCAACAGATACTGGTAGTGGAGAGCAGTACTTC
-,TRBV6-5,TRBD2,TRBJ2-5,CASSRLAGRGETQYF,TGTGCCAGCAGCCGACTAGCGGGGAGGGGAGAGACCCAGTACTTC
few,TRBV4-2,-,TRBJ2-6,CASSQDGSGANVLTF,TGTGCCAGCAGCCAAGACGGTTCTGGGGCCAACGTCCTGACTTTC
once,TRBV11-2,TRBD2,TRBJ2-1,CASSPPGLSYNEQFF,TGTGCCAGCAGCCCTCCGGGACTATCCTACAATGAGCAGTTCTTC
few,TRBV27,-,TRBJ2-7,CASSGGLGYEQYF,TGTGCCAGCAGCGGGGGGCTGGGCTACGAGCAGTACTTC